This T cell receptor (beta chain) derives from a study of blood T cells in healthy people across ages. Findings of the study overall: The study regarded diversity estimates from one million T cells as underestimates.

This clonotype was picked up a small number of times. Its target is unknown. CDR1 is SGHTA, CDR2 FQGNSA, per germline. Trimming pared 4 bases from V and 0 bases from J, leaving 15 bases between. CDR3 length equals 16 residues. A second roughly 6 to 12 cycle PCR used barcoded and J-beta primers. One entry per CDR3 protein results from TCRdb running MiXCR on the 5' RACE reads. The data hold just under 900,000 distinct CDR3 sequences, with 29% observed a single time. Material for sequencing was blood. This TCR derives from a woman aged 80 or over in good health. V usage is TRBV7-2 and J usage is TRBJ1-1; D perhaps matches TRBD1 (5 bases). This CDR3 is CASSSRQLSVNTEAFF. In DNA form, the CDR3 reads TGTGCCAGCAGCTCACGACAGTTGTCCGTGAACACTGAAGCTTTCTTT.